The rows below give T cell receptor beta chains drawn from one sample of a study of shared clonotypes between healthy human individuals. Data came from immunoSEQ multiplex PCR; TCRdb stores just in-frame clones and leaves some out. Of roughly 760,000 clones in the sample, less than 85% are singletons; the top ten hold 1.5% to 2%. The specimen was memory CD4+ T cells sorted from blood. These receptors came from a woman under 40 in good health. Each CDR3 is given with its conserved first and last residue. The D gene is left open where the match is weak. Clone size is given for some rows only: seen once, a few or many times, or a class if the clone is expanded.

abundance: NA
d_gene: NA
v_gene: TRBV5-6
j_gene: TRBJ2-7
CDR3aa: CASSVPGPKGIEQYF
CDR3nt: TGTGCCAGCAGCGTACCGGGACCTAAAGGAATCGAGCAGTACTTC

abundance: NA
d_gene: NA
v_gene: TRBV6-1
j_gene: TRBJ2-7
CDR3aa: CASSPISYEQYF
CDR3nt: TGTGCCAGCAGTCCCATATCCTACGAGCAGTACTTC

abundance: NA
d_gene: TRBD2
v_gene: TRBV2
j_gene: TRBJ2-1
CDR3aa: CASREREGYNEQFF
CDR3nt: TGTGCCAGCAGGGAGCGGGAGGGTTACAATGAGCAGTTCTTC

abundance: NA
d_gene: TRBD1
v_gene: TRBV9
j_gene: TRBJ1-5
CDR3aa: CASSVYRGPYQPQHF
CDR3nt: TGTGCCAGCAGCGTCTACAGGGGGCCATATCAGCCCCAGCATTTT

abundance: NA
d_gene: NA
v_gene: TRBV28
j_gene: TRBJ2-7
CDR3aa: CASTENPVYEQYF
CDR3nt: TGTGCCAGCACAGAAAACCCAGTCTACGAGCAGTACTTC

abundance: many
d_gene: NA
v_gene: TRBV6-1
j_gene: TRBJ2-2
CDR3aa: CASSEEQRPNTGELFF
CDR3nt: TGTGCCAGCAGTGAAGAACAGAGGCCTAACACCGGGGAGCTGTTTTTT

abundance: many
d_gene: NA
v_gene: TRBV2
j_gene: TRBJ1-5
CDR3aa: CASSEGPNQPQHF
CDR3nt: TGTGCCAGCAGTGAAGGACCCAATCAGCCCCAGCATTTT

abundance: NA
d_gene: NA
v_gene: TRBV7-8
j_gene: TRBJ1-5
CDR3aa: CASSFAGDQPQHF
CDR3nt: TGTGCCAGCAGCTTCGCAGGGGATCAGCCCCAGCATTTT

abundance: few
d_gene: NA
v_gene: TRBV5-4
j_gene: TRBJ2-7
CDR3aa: CASSLGSLYEQYF
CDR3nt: TGTGCCAGCAGCTTGGGGTCCCTGTACGAGCAGTACTTC

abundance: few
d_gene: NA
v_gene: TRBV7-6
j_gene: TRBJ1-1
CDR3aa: CASSRGGGDQNTEAFF
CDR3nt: TGTGCCAGCAGTCGGGGGGGAGGGGACCAGAACACTGAAGCTTTCTTT

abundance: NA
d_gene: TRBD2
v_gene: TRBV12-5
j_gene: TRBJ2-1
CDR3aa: CASGLAYGGRAVNEQFF
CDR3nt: TGTGCTAGTGGTTTGGCCTACGGCGGGAGGGCCGTGAATGAGCAGTTCTTC

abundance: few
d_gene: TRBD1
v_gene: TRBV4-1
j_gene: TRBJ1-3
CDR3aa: CASSHPGTAGNTIYF
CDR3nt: TGCGCCAGCAGCCACCCGGGGACAGCCGGAAACACCATATATTTT

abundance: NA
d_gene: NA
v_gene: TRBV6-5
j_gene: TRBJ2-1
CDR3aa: CASSQRPGNEQFF
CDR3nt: TGTGCCAGCAGTCAACGGCCGGGGAATGAGCAGTTCTTC

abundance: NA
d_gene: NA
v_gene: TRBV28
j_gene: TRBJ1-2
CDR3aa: CASSHRDRPVYGYTF
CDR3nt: TGTGCCAGCAGCCACCGGGACCGGCCAGTCTATGGCTACACCTTC

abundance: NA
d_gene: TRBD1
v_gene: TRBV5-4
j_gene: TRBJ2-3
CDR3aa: CASRTGGNTDTQYF
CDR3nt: TGTGCCAGCAGGACAGGGGGGAACACAGATACGCAGTATTTT

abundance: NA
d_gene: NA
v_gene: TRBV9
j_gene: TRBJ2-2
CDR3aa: CASSPGPRQLFF
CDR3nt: TGTGCCAGCAGCCCGGGACCCCGGCAGCTGTTTTTT

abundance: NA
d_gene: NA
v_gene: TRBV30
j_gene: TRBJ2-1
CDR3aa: CAWSIGSSSYNEQFF
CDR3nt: TGTGCCTGGAGTATCGGATCAAGCTCCTACAATGAGCAGTTCTTC

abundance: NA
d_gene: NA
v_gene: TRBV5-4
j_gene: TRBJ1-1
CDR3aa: CASSLEAGMEAFF
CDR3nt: TGTGCCAGCAGCTTGGAGGCAGGGATGGAAGCTTTCTTT

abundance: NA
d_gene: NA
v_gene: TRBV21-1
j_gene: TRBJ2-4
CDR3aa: CASSKGQGCKIAKNIQYF
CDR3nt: TGTGCCAGCAGCAAAGGACAGGGTTGTAAGATAGCCAAAAACATTCAGTACTTC

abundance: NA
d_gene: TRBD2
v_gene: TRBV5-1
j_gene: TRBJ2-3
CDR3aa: CASSPVPAGGTLTQYF
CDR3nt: TGCGCCAGCAGCCCAGTACCAGCGGGGGGAACGTTGACGCAGTATTTT

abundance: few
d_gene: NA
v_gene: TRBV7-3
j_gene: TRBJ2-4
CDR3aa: CASSADQGDIQYF
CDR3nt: TGTGCCAGCAGCGCCGACCAAGGGGACATTCAGTACTTC

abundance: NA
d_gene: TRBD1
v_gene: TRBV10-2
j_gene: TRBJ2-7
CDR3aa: CASSPRDRRQYF
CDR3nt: TGCGCCAGCAGTCCCCGGGACAGGCGGCAGTACTTC

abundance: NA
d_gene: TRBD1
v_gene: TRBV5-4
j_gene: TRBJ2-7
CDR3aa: CASSLKGQGVHEQYF
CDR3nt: TGTGCCAGCAGCTTAAAGGGACAGGGGGTCCACGAGCAGTACTTC

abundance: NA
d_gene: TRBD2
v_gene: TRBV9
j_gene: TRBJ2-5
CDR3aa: CASSVGGTSGKETQYF
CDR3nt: TGTGCCAGCAGCGTTGGGGGGACTAGCGGTAAAGAGACCCAGTACTTC